This entry concerns a single T cell receptor beta chain. The antigen is unknown. This entry belongs to a study of regulatory T cells in long-lasting Graves disease. With iRepertoire HTBI primers and Arm-PCR of CDR3 regions, TCR beta libraries were built. TCRdb called the multiplex PCR reads again in MiXCR, with one record for every CDR3 protein. The table includes about half a million distinct CDR3 sequences, about 20% detected once. The time point was: persistent/refractory GD, antithyroid drugs over 5 years with positive TRAb. From RNA extracted from PBMCs, the TCR library was made. General study findings and limits: The study found TRBV28, TRBJ1-2 and TRBJ2-5 favored in persistent disease.

The V gene lost 0 bases and the J gene lost 6 bases, with 6 bases spanning the gap. Per germline, CDR1 MNHEY and CDR2 SVGEGT. The CDR3 is made up of 13 amino acids. The chain combines TRBV6-2 or TRBV6-3 with TRBJ2-1; D not resolved. The sequencing used peripheral blood mononuclear cells (PBMCs), collected when the disease was refractory, from a patient treated with antithyroid drugs. This TCR derives from a female donor with Graves disease. CDR3 DNA: TGTGCCAGCAGTTACTCGACCGGCAATGAGCAGTTCTTC. It yields the protein CASSYSTGNEQFF.